A selection of T cell receptor beta chains follows, all from one sample in a study of T cells after yellow fever vaccination. TCRdb processed the 5' RACE reads anew with MiXCR; each CDR3 protein has one entry. Of about 160,000 distinct CDR3 sequences listed, 6% to 7.5% were seen once; the top ten hold approximately 2.5%. The sample was CD4+ T cells sorted from PBMCs, taken 5 to 6 days after the first yellow fever vaccination. The source is a man aged 18 to 35 who received the YFV17D yellow fever vaccine. CDR3s include the opening cysteine and the closing phenylalanine or tryptophan. The D gene is left open where the match is weak. Rows may omit the clone size; those that give it use once, few, many or a size class.

TRBV7-3	-	TRBJ2-3	few	TGTGCCAGCAGCCGAAGAATCCTACCAGATACGCAGTATTTT	CASSRRILPDTQYF
TRBV6-1	-	TRBJ2-1	many	TGTGCCAGCAGTGGAGCTTCAGGGTCATTGAGAAATGAGCAGTTCTTC	CASSGASGSLRNEQFF
TRBV25-1	-	TRBJ1-1	many	TGTGCCAGCAGCCCACCCGGGGGGATCGCTTTCTTT	CASSPPGGIAFF
TRBV5-4	-	TRBJ1-1	few	TGTGCCAGCAGCGCCGAACAGGGTTCGGGCACTGAAGCTTTCTTT	CASSAEQGSGTEAFF
TRBV7-2	-	TRBJ1-2	many	TGTGCCAGCAGCCCATCTCAGGGTAACTATGGCTACACCTTC	CASSPSQGNYGYTF
TRBV15	-	TRBJ1-2	many	TGTGCCACCAGCACGCTTAACTATGGCTACACCTTC	CATSTLNYGYTF
TRBV15	-	TRBJ1-4	few	TGTGCCACCAGCAGAGATCGGGTTGCAACTAATGAAAAACTGTTTTTT	CATSRDRVATNEKLFF
TRBV20-1	-	TRBJ2-4	-	TGCAGTGCTAGAGATCGGGGTGATAGAAACATTCAGTACTTC	CSARDRGDRNIQYF
TRBV28	-	TRBJ1-6	many	TGTGCCAGCAGCCCAGTAGTGAGCTCCTATAATTCACCCCTCCACTTT	CASSPVVSSYNSPLHF
TRBV5-5	TRBD1	TRBJ1-2	-	TGTGCCAGCAACTACCAGGGGGCCTATGGCTACACCTTC	CASNYQGAYGYTF
TRBV3-1	-	TRBJ2-4	many	TGTGCCAGCAGCCAATGGAGGGACGAAAACATTCAGTACTTC	CASSQWRDENIQYF
TRBV6-2/TRBV6-3	TRBD2	TRBJ2-1	many	TGTGCCAGCAGTTCGACTAGCGGATTATCCTACAATGAGCAGTTCTTC	CASSSTSGLSYNEQFF
TRBV12-3/TRBV12-4	-	TRBJ1-2	few	TGTGCCAGCAGTCCCCTGCGGGGTAACTATGGCTACACCTTC	CASSPLRGNYGYTF
TRBV24-1	-	TRBJ2-1	few	TGTGCCACCAGTGAGCGGGACAGAGTTTACAATGAGCAGTTCTTC	CATSERDRVYNEQFF
TRBV7-8	-	TRBJ1-1	-	TGTGCCAGCAGCCCAAATGTGGGACCGGAAGAAGCTTTCTTT	CASSPNVGPEEAFF
TRBV19	TRBD1	TRBJ2-1	-	TGTGCCAGTAGTGTGGACAGGGGGTTTGGTGAGCAGTTCTTC	CASSVDRGFGEQFF
TRBV7-6	TRBD1	TRBJ1-6	many	TGTGCCAGCAGCGCAGGGGGGAATTCACCCCTCCACTTT	CASSAGGNSPLHF
TRBV5-1	TRBD1	TRBJ2-2	many	TGCGCCAGCAGCTTGGCTTTCGGACAGGGGGTAACGTTTCCCACCGGGGAGCTGTTTTTT	CASSLAFGQGVTFPTGELFF
TRBV12-3/TRBV12-4	-	TRBJ1-4	many	TGTGCCAGCAGCCCAGGGTCGACTAATGAAAAACTGTTTTTT	CASSPGSTNEKLFF
TRBV5-1	TRBD2	TRBJ2-3	many	TGCGCCAGCGCCTCGGCGGGGGGGCTCACAGATACGCAGTATTTT	CASASAGGLTDTQYF
TRBV24-1	-	TRBJ1-5	few	TGTGCCACCAGTGATGGGCTAGGGCAGCCCCAGCATTTT	CATSDGLGQPQHF
TRBV7-9	-	TRBJ1-6	few	TGTGCCAGCAGCCCCTCTGGTTCACCCCTCCACTTT	CASSPSGSPLHF
TRBV10-2	-	TRBJ1-4	-	TGCGCCAACGTAGAGGACGGTCTGGTTGAAAAACTGTTTTTT	CANVEDGLVEKLFF
TRBV29-1	TRBD2	TRBJ2-2	-	TGCAGCGCTGGTCAGCGGGGCACCGGGGAGCTGTTTTTT	CSAGQRGTGELFF
TRBV9	-	TRBJ2-1	-	TGTGCCAGCAGCCCGGGCGCGGGGTCCCTCTACAATGAGCAGTTCTTC	CASSPGAGSLYNEQFF
TRBV12-3/TRBV12-4	TRBD1	TRBJ2-3	many	TGTGCCAGCAGTTTTAGGGGGCGGTTGAGCACAGATACGCAGTATTTT	CASSFRGRLSTDTQYF
TRBV7-2	-	TRBJ1-1	many	TGTGCCAGCAGCTTATTTGGGATGACTGAAGCTTTCTTT	CASSLFGMTEAFF
TRBV3-1	TRBD2	TRBJ2-3	many	TGTGCCAGCGGTTTGACTAGCGGTGCAGATACGCAGTATTTT	CASGLTSGADTQYF
TRBV6-2/TRBV6-3	-	TRBJ1-2	-	TGTGCCAGCAGTTACTCGAGTTCGACAACTTATGGCTACACCTTC	CASSYSSSTTYGYTF
TRBV6-2/TRBV6-3	TRBD1	TRBJ2-2	few	TGTGCCAGCAGTCGCCCTCCCACAGGGGACACCGGGGAGCTGTTTTTT	CASSRPPTGDTGELFF
TRBV7-9	-	TRBJ1-5	few	TGTGCCAGCAGTCAGGGCGAGGCCTTAGACCAGCCCCAGCATTTT	CASSQGEALDQPQHF
TRBV6-2/TRBV6-3	-	TRBJ2-7	few	TGTGCCAGCAGTTACAAAGGCAGGGTCGTCGTCTACGAGCAGTACTTC	CASSYKGRVVVYEQYF
TRBV10-3	-	TRBJ2-3	-	TGTGCCATCGGTTTAGGGGGGGGCACAGATACGCAGTATTTT	CAIGLGGGTDTQYF